This TCR beta chain was sequenced in a study of cytomegalovirus exposure and HLA in healthy donors. Regarding the study as a whole: Across donors, presence/absence analyses took sequencing depth to be roughly uniform.

To note about this clone: Its antigen is unidentified.

In the PCR, 60 Vbeta and 13 Jbeta primers were used. Some clones are missing from TCRdb's copy, which holds only in-frame ones; the method was immunoSEQ multiplex PCR. The sample shows some 200,000 clones, about 86% of them seen only once. The sequence derives from a woman in her thirties in good health and CMV-seronegative. Sequences were obtained from PBMCs.

In DNA form, the CDR3 reads TGTGCCAGCAGCCACCGGGACTCCACCTACGAGCAGTACTTC. It translates to CASSHRDSTYEQYF. The rearrangement links TRBV9 to TRBJ2-7, with a tentative D call TRBD2 (6 bases). CDR3 length equals 14 residues. V was clipped by 4 bases and J by 2 bases, with 13 bases between them. Germline-derived CDR1 and CDR2 are SGDLS and YYNGEE.